The 26 T cell receptor beta chains below were found in one sample sequenced in a study of cytomegalovirus exposure and HLA in healthy donors. The PCR used 60 Vbeta and 13 Jbeta primers. Only in-frame clones appear in the TCRdb table, and some are missing; sequencing was by immunoSEQ multiplex PCR. The table has more than 250,000 clones, 70% to 90% seen once; the top ten hold roughly 2.3%. Sequencing was performed on PBMCs. These receptors were obtained from a woman between 18 and 29 years old in good health and CMV-seronegative.

The chain is built from TRBV6-1 and TRBJ1-4; D gene ambiguous. Germline V gene sequence: CDR1 MNHNS, CDR2 SASEGT. The CDR3 is 14 amino acids. Deletions cut 5 bases from V and 1 base from J, with 8 bases between. The CDR3 nucleotides are TGTGCCAGCAGTCCGGGATTAACTAATGAAAAACTGTTTTTT. Its translation is CASSPGLTNEKLFF.

This chain joins TRBV2 and TRBJ1-1; D call uncertain. CDR1 is SNHLY, CDR2 FYNNEI, per germline. The germline V and J ends were trimmed by 2 bases and 1 base, with 8 bases remaining between them. This CDR3 has 14 amino acids. Written as DNA, the CDR3 is TGTGCCAGCAGTGAATGGGCGGGGAACACTGAAGCTTTCTTT. Translated, it gives CASSEWAGNTEAFF.

V and J are TRBV5-8 and TRBJ2-1, with 16 bases that match TRBD2. Germline V CDR1 and CDR2: SGHTS, YDEGEE. V trimming: 4 bases; J trimming: 2 bases; junction bases outside the gene matches: 6. The CDR3 length is 18 residues. In nucleotides, the CDR3 is TGTGCCAGCAGCCCTTCCGGGACTAGCGGGGGGGCCTACAATGAGCAGTTCTTC. Translating it yields CASSPSGTSGGAYNEQFF.

The rearrangement links TRBV25-1 to TRBJ2-5; possible D gene TRBD2, 5 bases. This CDR3 has 13 residues. V was cut by 8 bases and J by 2 bases, with 12 bases left in between. Germline V gives CDR1 MGHDK, CDR2 SYGVNS. The CDR3 bases are TGTGCCAGCGACCCCGGGAATCAAGAGACCCAGTACTTC. This gives the protein CASDPGNQETQYF.

The V gene is TRBV9, the J gene TRBJ2-1; 11 nucleotides agree with TRBD2. This CDR3 contains 16 residues. V shed 3 bases and J 0 bases; nucleotides not matched to a gene: 2. Germline loops: CDR1 SGDLS, CDR2 YYNGEE. In nucleotides, the CDR3 is TGTGCCAGCAGCGGTAGCGGGGGGGCCTCCTACAATGAGCAGTTCTTC. This codes for CASSGSGGASYNEQFF. The variable domain in full, with the rest retrieved from reference TRBV9 and TRBJ2-1, is DSGVTQTPKHLITATGQRVTLRCSPRSGDLSVYWYQQSLDQGLQFLIQYYNGEERAKGNILERFSAQQFPDLHSELNLSSLELGDSALYFCASSGSGGASYNEQFFGPGTRLTVL.

This rearrangement joins TRBV5-1 to TRBJ1-1; TRBD1 aligns across 8 bases. Germline CDR1 reads SGHRS; CDR2 reads YFSETQ. The CDR3 is 13 residues long. With V trimmed by 4 bases and J by 10 bases, 9 bases remained unmatched. CDR3 DNA sequence: TGCGCCAGCAGCAACGGACAGGGTGGGCCAGCTTTCTTT. Translated, it gives CASSNGQGGPAFF.

The chain is built from TRBV7-9 and TRBJ1-4, with TRBD1 identical over 8 bases. After removal of 2 bases from V and 8 bases from J, the junction contained 4 bases not matched to a gene. The CDR3 contains 14 residues. Germline loops: CDR1 SEHNR, CDR2 FQNEAQ (reference sequence). The CDR3 DNA is TGTGCCAGCAGCTTACAGGGGGCCGGAGAAAAACTGTTTTTT. Translating it yields CASSLQGAGEKLFF.

V gene TRBV2 combines with J gene TRBJ2-3; 12 nucleotides align to TRBD1. V lost 2 bases and J lost 7; bases outside the gene matches: 4. This CDR3 contains 15 residues. CDR1 is SNHLY, CDR2 FYNNEI, per germline. For the CDR3, the DNA is TGTGCCAGCAGTGAATCGGGACAGGGGGCTAATACGCAGTATTTT. Translated: CASSESGQGANTQYF.

The chain has TRBV10-1 and TRBJ2-7; 10 bases line up with TRBD1. Trimming took 3 bases from V and 6 from J; bases not matched to a gene: 8. This CDR3 is built from 15 residues. Germline assignment: CDR1 WNHNN and CDR2 SYGVQD (reference sequence). The CDR3 loop reads CASSDPGQGNSEQYF. DNA of the CDR3: TGCGCCAGCAGTGACCCGGGACAGGGGAACAGCGAGCAGTACTTC.

CDR3 in amino acids: CASRGEGSNQPQHF. CDR3 nucleotide sequence: TGTGCCAGCCGGGGAGAGGGCAGCAATCAGCCCCAGCATTTT. This rearrangement joins TRBV7-9 to TRBJ1-5; D not certain. CDR1 and CDR2 from the germline V gene are SEHNR and FQNEAQ (reference sequence). V was pared by 8 bases and J by 1 base, with 12 bases between. The CDR3 is 14 residues long.

J is TRBJ2-5 and V is TRBV5-4; TRBD1 agrees at 8 bases. Unmatched junction bases numbered 13, after V lost 4 bases and J lost 5 bases. The CDR3 extends over 16 amino acids. Germline V gene lookup returns CDR1 SGHNT and CDR2 YYREEE (reference sequence). The DNA for the CDR3 is TGTGCCAGCAGCCTACTAACAGGGGGACTTGCGGAGACCCAGTACTTC. It encodes CASSLLTGGLAETQYF.

Concerning this clone itself: One junction end disagrees with the germline gene, perhaps due to a read error. This chain uses TRBV7-9 with TRBJ1-1; D unresolved. The germline gives CDR1 SEHNR, CDR2 FQNEAQ (reference sequence). The CDR3 has 12 residues. The CDR3 is CSSSFPRTEAFF. The CDR3 bases are TGTTCCAGCAGCTTCCCCCGGACTGAAGCTTTCTTT.

The CDR3 bases are TGCGCCAGCAGCCGGGACAGGGACGGGTCACCCCTCCACTTT. Translated: CASSRDRDGSPLHF. The rearrangement joins TRBV5-1 to TRBJ1-6; 9 bases are a match to TRBD1. CDR3 length: 14 residues. Germline-derived CDR1 and CDR2 are SGHRS and YFSETQ. Trimming took 4 bases from V and 10 from J; bases not matched to a gene: 6.

V is TRBV7-8 and J is TRBJ1-5; D not resolved. This CDR3 region has 18 residues. Germline lookup yields CDR1 SGHVS and CDR2 FQNEAQ. Trimming cost V 0 bases and J 0 bases, with 15 bases left between them. The DNA for the CDR3 is TGTGCCAGCAGCTTAGCTAGAGGGATTGGGTATAGCAATCAGCCCCAGCATTTT. It encodes CASSLARGIGYSNQPQHF. The complete variable domain, with remaining parts taken from reference TRBV7-8 and TRBJ1-5, reads GAGVSQSPRYKVAKRGQDVALRCDPISGHVSLFWYQQALGQGPEFLTYFQNEAQLDKSGLPSDRFFAERPEGSVSTLKIQRTQQEDSAVYLCASSLARGIGYSNQPQHFGDGTRLSIL.

The V call is TRBV15, the J call TRBJ2-3; TRBD2 aligns across 7 bases. The V gene's germline CDR1 is LNHNV and CDR2 YYDKDF (reference sequence). The CDR3 covers 17 residues. J was trimmed by 0 bases and V by 1 base; bases with no gene match: 7. Here the CDR3 reads CATSRGSGRASTDTQYF. DNA of the CDR3: TGTGCCACCAGCAGAGGTTCGGGGAGGGCTAGCACAGATACGCAGTATTTT.

A note on this clone: The germline gene is not matched at one end of the junction; a read error may be the cause. This chain links TRBV4-2 with TRBJ2-7; weak D call: TRBD2 (6 bases). Germline V gene lookup returns CDR1 LGHNA and CDR2 YNFKEQ. The CDR3 has 16 residues. The CDR3 spells CASSQGRGRDSHEQYF. The CDR3 DNA reads as TGTGCCAGCAGCCAAGGAAGGGGCCGGGACTCCCACGAGCAGTACTTC.

The rearrangement uses TRBV6-5 and TRBJ1-2, with D tentatively TRBD1 (5 bases). Per germline, CDR1 MNHEY and CDR2 SVGAGI. CDR3 length: 14 amino acids. V lost 1 base to trimming and J lost 1 base, with 7 bases between them. The CDR3 spells CASSYWGGNYGYTF. In nucleotides, the CDR3 is TGTGCCAGCAGTTACTGGGGCGGTAACTATGGCTACACCTTC.

The chain is built from TRBV5-8 and TRBJ2-1, with 11 bases that match TRBD2. The J segment lost 4 bases and the V segment lost 4 bases, leaving 4 bases of the junction unmatched. The CDR3 totals 15 residues. The germline gives CDR1 SGHTS, CDR2 YDEGEE. The CDR3 region is CASSPGTSGYNEQFF. Written as DNA, the CDR3 is TGTGCCAGCAGCCCCGGGACTAGCGGTTACAATGAGCAGTTCTTC.

The count of this clone is one. This sequence joins TRBV7-8 and TRBJ2-1; perhaps TRBD1 as D (5 bases). Trimming shortened V by 3 bases and J by 3 bases, and 15 bases separated the two germline ends. The length of the CDR3 is 16 residues. Germline V lookup: CDR1 SGHVS, CDR2 FQNEAQ. The CDR3 DNA reads TGTGCCAGCAGCTTCTCAACAGGCTTGAGCTACAATGAGCAGTTCTTC. Translating it yields CASSFSTGLSYNEQFF.

The chain carries TRBV9 and TRBJ2-2; possible D gene TRBD1, 6 bases. The V gene lost 3 bases and the J gene lost 5 bases, with 11 bases spanning the gap. The CDR3 is 14 amino acids. CDR1 and CDR2 (germline): SGDLS, YYNGEE. The CDR3 loop reads CASSAPGVTGELFF. CDR3 DNA: TGTGCCAGCAGCGCACCAGGGGTTACCGGGGAGCTGTTTTTT.

V gene TRBV18 combines with J gene TRBJ2-7, with 10 bases fitting TRBD1. The junction had 5 bases not matched to a gene; V was cut back by 4 bases and J by 5 bases. The CDR3 consists of 14 residues. Germline V gene data show CDR1 as KGHSH and CDR2 as LQKENI. CDR3 residues: CASSHSGTGDEQYF. CDR3 coding DNA: TGTGCCAGCTCACATTCCGGGACAGGGGACGAGCAGTACTTC.

This clone was seen a single time. The chain couples TRBV30 to TRBJ1-1, with 7 bases matching TRBD1. Germline V gene data show CDR1 as GTSNPN and CDR2 as SVGIG (reference sequence). CDR3 length: 20 residues. Trimming cost V 2 bases and J 5 bases; bases outside gene matches: 26. CDR3 region: CAWSPSYRQGYLIVKTEAFF. In DNA form, the CDR3 reads TGTGCCTGGAGTCCTTCATATCGACAGGGTTATTTGATCGTCAAGACTGAAGCTTTCTTT.

V gene TRBV7-9 combines with J gene TRBJ1-4; 7 bases are a match to TRBD1. J was trimmed by 7 bases and V by 3 bases; bases with no gene match: 2. Germline CDR1 SEHNR, CDR2 FQNEAQ (reference sequence). The CDR3 extends over 13 amino acids. The CDR3 region is CASSLPGGEKLFF. CDR3 nucleotide sequence: TGTGCCAGCAGCTTGCCAGGGGGTGAAAAACTGTTTTTT.

The chain uses TRBV5-1 and TRBJ2-5; 8 bases line up with TRBD1. The J call is doubtful: the DNA matches TRBJ2-7 better. From germline, CDR1 is SGHRS and CDR2 YFSETQ. The CDR3 has 14 residues. The CDR3, as DNA: TGCGCCAGCAGCTTGAGGCAGGGGGCCCACGAGCAGTACTTC. Translation: CASSLRQGAHEQYF.

CDR3 in amino acids: CASSFTWASYNEQFF. Written as DNA, the CDR3 is TGCGCCAGCAGCTTTACGTGGGCTTCCTACAATGAGCAGTTCTTC. The chain couples TRBV5-1 to TRBJ2-1; unclear D gene. The CDR3 runs to 15 residues. Germline assignment: CDR1 SGHRS and CDR2 YFSETQ. Trimming took 2 bases from V and 1 from J, leaving 10 bases between them.

The chain joins TRBV4-1 to TRBJ2-5, with 11 positions matching TRBD1. After removal of 3 bases from V and 4 bases from J, the junction contained 4 bases not matched to a gene. The CDR3 loop spans 15 amino acids. Germline values: CDR1 MGHRA, CDR2 YSYEKL. In DNA form, the CDR3 reads TGCGCCAGCAGCCACGGGACAGGGGGTGGAGAGACCCAGTACTTC. This sequence encodes CASSHGTGGGETQYF.